This TCR beta chain was identified in a study of tumor-infiltrating lymphocytes in primary liver carcinoma. Background on the study: Patients comprised men and women whose ages fell between 30 and 69 years. Study-wide results and caveats: Less overlap was seen in tumor-adjacent and tumor-blood pairs than in tumor region pairs.

A constant-region primer primed TCR beta cDNA synthesis from around 500 ng of total RNA. Slightly modified ARM-PCR served as the procedure for the TCR beta libraries. These libraries came from three rounds of nested multiplex PCR. In TCRdb, the multiplex PCR reads were re-called with MiXCR into one record per CDR3 protein. Of approximately 40,000 distinct CDR3 sequences listed, approximately 73% are singletons. Scientists recovered RNA and DNA together from roughly 21-30 mg of unsorted bulk tissue. The cohort consisted of patients whose primary liver carcinoma was surgically resected. Chronic HBV infection, which was untreated, was present in the patients. Note on this clonotype: Its matching antigen is unknown. One end of the junction fails to match germline, which may point to a read error.

The source is a man between 35 and 55 years old with primary liver carcinoma and hepatitis B virus infection. Material for sequencing was liver tumor tissue from sampling region 4. Described subset: tumor region T4, right-lateral pole.

CDR3 amino acids: CSTPVRGRGNEQYF. For the CDR3, the DNA is TGTTCCACCCCCGTAAGGGGCAGGGGGAACGAGCAGTACTTC. J is TRBJ2-7 and V is TRBV24-1, with 7 bases aligning to TRBD1. The CDR3 consists of 14 residues. The V gene's germline CDR1 is KGHDR and CDR2 SFDVKD.